Listed below are T cell receptor beta chains from one sample, sequenced in a study of beta chain features in type 1 diabetes. Clones were sequenced by immunoSEQ multiplex PCR, and TCRdb holds only the in-frame ones, with some missing. The sample records 450,000 or so clones, 11% being singletons. Sequenced: naive CD4+ T cells from blood. The receptors stem from a woman between 18 and 29 years old in good health. Both conserved end residues are part of each CDR3. D genes are given only for firm matches. Rows give clone size only sometimes, using once, few, many, or a class for an expanded clone.

cdr3_nt: TGTGCCAGCAGTGAAGGGGGACCGTCAAGGAAGCAGTACTTC
cdr3_aa: CASSEGGPSRKQYF
v_call: TRBV2
clone_size: once
j_call: TRBJ2-5
d_call: NA

cdr3_nt: TGCGCCAGCAGCGGGGGGGACGAGCAGTACTTC
cdr3_aa: CASSGGDEQYF
v_call: TRBV5-1
clone_size: NA
j_call: TRBJ2-7
d_call: TRBD2

cdr3_nt: TGTGCCAGCAGCCTAACTTACAGGATTAACACTGAAGCTTTCTTT
cdr3_aa: CASSLTYRINTEAFF
v_call: TRBV7-2
clone_size: NA
j_call: TRBJ1-1
d_call: NA

cdr3_nt: TGTGCCAGCAGCAAAGAAGTGGCTGGGGCCAACGTCCTGACTTTC
cdr3_aa: CASSKEVAGANVLTF
v_call: TRBV11-2
clone_size: few
j_call: TRBJ2-6
d_call: NA

cdr3_nt: TGTGCCAGCGGCTCACAGGGGGCCCTAAAAGAGACCCAGTACTTC
cdr3_aa: CASGSQGALKETQYF
v_call: TRBV2
clone_size: NA
j_call: TRBJ2-5
d_call: TRBD1

cdr3_nt: TGTGCCAGCAGTCTTGAAATCTCTGGCGGCTATGGCTACACCTTC
cdr3_aa: CASSLEISGGYGYTF
v_call: TRBV6-5
clone_size: few
j_call: TRBJ1-2
d_call: NA

cdr3_nt: TGTGCCAGCAGCTTAGCCCATCCTCAACTGGGAGGCTACACCTTC
cdr3_aa: CASSLAHPQLGGYTF
v_call: TRBV7-9
clone_size: few
j_call: TRBJ1-2
d_call: NA

cdr3_nt: TGTGCCAGCAGCTTAGGAAGTGCAGGATACTACGAGCAGTACTTC
cdr3_aa: CASSLGSAGYYEQYF
v_call: TRBV7-9
clone_size: NA
j_call: TRBJ2-7
d_call: NA

cdr3_nt: TGTGCCAGCAGTACCCGGACAGGGGGTGAGAGAACCCAGTACTTC
cdr3_aa: CASSTRTGGERTQYF
v_call: TRBV27
clone_size: few
j_call: TRBJ2-5
d_call: TRBD1

cdr3_nt: TGCAGCGCCCCAGGGGGAGTCCAAGAGACCCAGTACTTC
cdr3_aa: CSAPGGVQETQYF
v_call: TRBV29-1
clone_size: NA
j_call: TRBJ2-5
d_call: TRBD1

cdr3_nt: TGTGCCAGCAGCACAAGGACAGGCAATCAGCCCCAGCATTTT
cdr3_aa: CASSTRTGNQPQHF
v_call: TRBV7-2
clone_size: few
j_call: TRBJ1-5
d_call: NA

cdr3_nt: TGCGCCAGCAGCTTGGAGACAGGTAATCAGCCCCAGCATTTT
cdr3_aa: CASSLETGNQPQHF
v_call: TRBV5-1
clone_size: few
j_call: TRBJ1-5
d_call: NA

cdr3_nt: TGTGCCATCAGTGGCTTAGAAGGGGATACGCAGTATTTT
cdr3_aa: CAISGLEGDTQYF
v_call: TRBV10-3
clone_size: few
j_call: TRBJ2-3
d_call: NA

cdr3_nt: TGTGCCAGCAGCCGAACCTCATCTTACAATGAGCAGTTCTTC
cdr3_aa: CASSRTSSYNEQFF
v_call: TRBV9
clone_size: NA
j_call: TRBJ2-1
d_call: NA

cdr3_nt: TGTGCCAGCAGCCAGTACCCCGGGACATTTGTTTCACCCCTCCACTTT
cdr3_aa: CASSQYPGTFVSPLHF
v_call: TRBV28
clone_size: few
j_call: TRBJ1-6
d_call: NA

cdr3_nt: TGTGCCAGCAGCTCCGCAACTACCGGACTTGAAAAGACCCAGTACTTC
cdr3_aa: CASSSATTGLEKTQYF
v_call: TRBV7-9
clone_size: few
j_call: TRBJ2-5
d_call: NA

cdr3_nt: TGCGCCAGCAGCGCTCCTCTTCCGGAGGATACGCAGTATTTT
cdr3_aa: CASSAPLPEDTQYF
v_call: TRBV4-1
clone_size: NA
j_call: TRBJ2-3
d_call: NA

cdr3_nt: TGCGCCAGCAGCCCCCAAGGACAGGGTGGCGCAGATACGCAGTATTTT
cdr3_aa: CASSPQGQGGADTQYF
v_call: TRBV4-3
clone_size: NA
j_call: TRBJ2-3
d_call: TRBD1

cdr3_nt: TGCGCCAGCAGCCATGGGACAGACAATGAGCAGTTCTTC
cdr3_aa: CASSHGTDNEQFF
v_call: TRBV5-1
clone_size: few
j_call: TRBJ2-1
d_call: TRBD1

cdr3_nt: TGTGCCAGCAGCCCCTTCGGGGAGCTGTTTTTT
cdr3_aa: CASSPFGELFF
v_call: TRBV7-2
clone_size: few
j_call: TRBJ2-2
d_call: NA

cdr3_nt: TGTGCCAGCAGCTTAGCCCCAATAACGGGAAACACCATATATTTT
cdr3_aa: CASSLAPITGNTIYF
v_call: TRBV7-2
clone_size: few
j_call: TRBJ1-3
d_call: NA

cdr3_nt: TGTGCCAGCAGCTTGGACAGGACCGTCCTGACTTTC
cdr3_aa: CASSLDRTVLTF
v_call: TRBV5-4
clone_size: few
j_call: TRBJ2-6
d_call: NA

cdr3_nt: TGTGCCAGCTCATCATTAGGGGAAAATGAGCAGTTCTTC
cdr3_aa: CASSSLGENEQFF
v_call: TRBV18
clone_size: few
j_call: TRBJ2-1
d_call: NA

cdr3_nt: TGCAGCGTTGTATGGGCACCGGCCTACGAGCAGTACTTC
cdr3_aa: CSVVWAPAYEQYF
v_call: TRBV29-1
clone_size: NA
j_call: TRBJ2-7
d_call: NA

cdr3_nt: TGTGCCAGTAGTATATACCCGGGACAGGGGTACGAGCAGTACTTC
cdr3_aa: CASSIYPGQGYEQYF
v_call: TRBV19
clone_size: NA
j_call: TRBJ2-7
d_call: TRBD1

cdr3_nt: TGTGCCACCAGCAGAGCCGATACGCAGTATTTT
cdr3_aa: CATSRADTQYF
v_call: TRBV15
clone_size: few
j_call: TRBJ2-3
d_call: NA

cdr3_nt: TGCGCCAGCAGCCGGGACACCCCTTCGGGTGAGCAGTTCTTC
cdr3_aa: CASSRDTPSGEQFF
v_call: TRBV4-1
clone_size: few
j_call: TRBJ2-1
d_call: NA

cdr3_nt: TGTGCCAGCAGCTTAGGACCCCGGGGCGGGGGTCAAAACATTCAGTACTTC
cdr3_aa: CASSLGPRGGGQNIQYF
v_call: TRBV7-2
clone_size: few
j_call: TRBJ2-4
d_call: TRBD2

cdr3_nt: TGTGCCACCAGCAGAGAGGCCCTGGCTAGCGGGAGGGATACGCAGTATTTT
cdr3_aa: CATSREALASGRDTQYF
v_call: TRBV15
clone_size: NA
j_call: TRBJ2-3
d_call: TRBD2

cdr3_nt: TGTGCCAGCAGTTTAGTTGGTCAGCCCCAGCATTTT
cdr3_aa: CASSLVGQPQHF
v_call: TRBV28
clone_size: NA
j_call: TRBJ1-5
d_call: NA

cdr3_nt: TGTGCCAGCAGCGCCGGGACCTCCAACACCGGGGAGCTGTTTTTT
cdr3_aa: CASSAGTSNTGELFF
v_call: TRBV9
clone_size: few
j_call: TRBJ2-2
d_call: NA